The 29 T cell receptor beta chains presented below share a single source sample, sequenced in a study of T cell repertoires in cytomegalovirus infection. TCRdb redid the calling of the reads with MiXCR, one entry per CDR3 protein. Here the sample spans some 600,000 distinct CDR3 sequences, 20% to 30% being singletons. Sequenced: CD8+ T cells from PBMCs. Source of these receptors: a human donor in good health (CMV status not recorded). Some clones in this sample may be carry-over from other donors' samples.

A few counts support this clonotype. As DNA, the CDR3 is TGTGCCAGCAGTCTCGACAGGGGGCGGCTATGGACCGGGGAGCTGTTTTTT. Translation gives CASSLDRGRLWTGELFF. This chain uses TRBV28 with TRBJ2-2; 10 nucleotides match TRBD1. Looked up from germline, CDR1 is MDHEN and CDR2 is SYDVKM. The CDR3 length is 17 residues. Trimming cost V 5 bases and J 5 bases; bases outside gene matches: 11.

This clonotype was detected ten times or more. V usage is TRBV14 and J usage is TRBJ1-1; no clear D gene. This CDR3 spans 13 amino acids. The V end was cut by 1 base, the J end by 2 bases, with 5 bases between. The germline V gene encodes CDR1 SGHDN and CDR2 FVKESK. The CDR3 DNA reads as TGTGCCAGCAGCCAAGCGGCAAACACTGAAGCTTTCTTT. Protein sequence: CASSQAANTEAFF.

In this sample, this clonotype turned up many times. The V call is TRBV7-2, the J call TRBJ2-3; 8 nucleotides match TRBD1. V was pared by 5 bases and J by 4 bases, with 8 bases of the junction left unmatched. Germline assignment: CDR1 SGHTA and CDR2 FQGNSA. There are 15 residues in the CDR3. DNA for the CDR3: TGTGCCAGCAGCCCAAGGACAGGGTCGGCAGATACGCAGTATTTT. This encodes CASSPRTGSADTQYF.

This clonotype was observed many times. In nucleotides, the CDR3 is TGTGCCAGCACCCCCAACCTAGGGAGCGATGGCTACACCTTC. Translating gives CASTPNLGSDGYTF. This chain connects TRBV7-2 to TRBJ1-2, with D unclear. Between the trimmed V and J ends, which lost 7 bases and 6 bases, there was a span of 18 bases. The CDR3 sequence is 14 residues long. Per germline, CDR1 SGHTA and CDR2 FQGNSA.

This clonotype was observed at least ten times. The V and J genes are TRBV7-2 and TRBJ2-7; TRBD1 matches 7 bases. This CDR3 contains 14 residues. Germline V CDR1 and CDR2: SGHTA, FQGNSA. The J segment lost 3 bases and the V segment lost 1 base, leaving 3 bases of the junction unmatched. In DNA form, the CDR3 reads TGTGCCAGCAGCTTAGGGGCAGGGGGCTACGAGCAGTACGTC. The encoded protein is CASSLGAGGYEQYV.

The genes are TRBV27 and TRBJ2-5; D may be TRBD1 (5 bases). The germline CDR1 and CDR2 sequences are MNHEY and SMNVEV (reference sequence). The CDR3 extends over 15 amino acids. Trimming pared 5 bases from V and 2 bases from J, leaving 15 bases between. For the CDR3, the DNA is TGTGCCAGCAGTCCGAAAGACAGACCTCAAGAGACCCAGTACTTC. Translated, it gives CASSPKDRPQETQYF.

For this clonotype: This could be a read error, since a much larger clone is one nucleotide away. The V and J genes are TRBV12-3 or TRBV12-4 and TRBJ1-1; 8 nucleotides agree with TRBD1. The V gene end was trimmed by 6 bases and the J gene end by 4 bases; junction bases not matched to a gene: 4. The CDR3 spans 13 residues. In DNA, the CDR3 is TGTGCCAGCAGAGTTCAGGGGGCCACTGAAGCTTTCTTT. This codes for CASRVQGATEAFF.

This clonotype has only a few counts. The V gene is TRBV28, the J gene TRBJ1-5; D unclear. This CDR3 spans 14 amino acids. CDR1 MDHEN and CDR2 SYDVKM come from the germline V gene. V was trimmed by 5 bases and J by 4 bases, leaving 12 bases between them. In DNA, the CDR3 is TGTGCCAGCAGTCCCGACATAAGAAATCAGCCCCAGCATTTT. Protein product: CASSPDIRNQPQHF.

This clonotype occurred many times. The DNA for the CDR3 is TGTGCCAGCAGCCGCGGCGGGACAGGGGGAACTGAAGCTTTCTTT. It encodes CASSRGGTGGTEAFF. The chain carries TRBV7-9 and TRBJ1-1; 11 nucleotides line up with TRBD1. Germline V gives CDR1 SEHNR, CDR2 FQNEAQ (reference sequence). The CDR3 sequence is 15 residues long. J gave up 5 bases and V 5 bases, and 7 bases lay outside the gene matches.

This clonotype was detected a few times. This chain uses TRBV6-2 or TRBV6-3 with TRBJ1-1; 8 bases line up with TRBD1. The CDR3 has 14 residues. Germline CDR1 is MNHEY and CDR2 is SVGEGT. Losses at the gene ends were 6 bases for V and 6 bases for J; bases not matched to a gene: 9. Here the CDR3 DNA reads TGTGCCAGCAGCTACCAGGGGGCGCGCCCTGAAGCTTTCTTT. This translates into CASSYQGARPEAFF.

With regard to this clonotype: At one end, the junction sequence differs from germline, possibly due to a read error. The chain joins TRBV6-2 or TRBV6-3 to TRBJ2-2, with 7 bases lining up with TRBD1. The CDR3 extends over 12 amino acids. The germline V gene has CDR1 MNHEY and CDR2 SVGEGT. CDR3 residues: CASSIQGWEQFF. CDR3 nucleotides: TGTGCCAGCAGTATACAGGGGTGGGAGCAGTTTTTT.

The chain combines TRBV20-1 with TRBJ2-1, with TRBD2 matching over 7 bases. The CDR3 consists of 14 residues. With V trimmed by 5 bases and J by 4 bases, 8 bases remained unmatched. Germline-derived CDR1 and CDR2 are DFQATT and SNEGSKA (reference sequence). In DNA form, the CDR3 reads TGCAGTGCTCCCCCAGCGGGGTCTTACAATGAGCAGTTCTTC. Translating it yields CSAPPAGSYNEQFF.

This clonotype was seen ten or more times. The junction departs from germline at one end; a sequencing error may be responsible. The gene calls are TRBV7-6 and TRBJ2-1, with a weak D call TRBD1 (5 bases). In germline, CDR1 is SGHVS, CDR2 FNYEAQ. The CDR3 has 16 amino acids. CDR3 nucleotides: TGTGCCAGCAGTTTAGGGGCCCGTGGCCGCATAGGTGAGCAGTTCTTC. Amino acid sequence: CASSLGARGRIGEQFF.

This clonotype appeared many times. V usage is TRBV7-2 and J usage is TRBJ1-5, with D uncertain. V was pared by 3 bases and J by 4 bases, with 7 bases between. The CDR3 consists of 13 residues. Germline assignment: CDR1 SGHTA and CDR2 FQGNSA. The CDR3 loop is CASSFLPNQPQHF. DNA for the CDR3: TGTGCCAGCAGCTTCCTGCCTAATCAGCCCCAGCATTTT.

The gene calls are TRBV14 and TRBJ2-1; either TRBD1 or TRBD2 may fit D (5 bases each). Per germline, CDR1 SGHDN and CDR2 FVKESK. V lost 0 bases and J lost 0, with 9 bases in between. The CDR3 has 16 amino acids. CDR3 bases: TGTGCCAGCAGCCAAGACGGGGCGGGCTCCTACAATGAGCAGTTCTTC. Protein: CASSQDGAGSYNEQFF.

V is TRBV10-3 and J is TRBJ2-2; no definite D call. There are 10 residues in the CDR3. Germline CDR1 and CDR2: ENHRY and SYGVKD. The V and J ends lost 11 bases and 4 bases respectively, with 5 bases between them. In DNA, the CDR3 is TGTGCCTTCACCACCGGGGAGCTGTTTTTT. This encodes CAFTTGELFF.

This clonotype has at least ten counts. This chain joins TRBV7-3 and TRBJ2-1, with unresolved D. Germline values: CDR1 SGHTA, CDR2 FQGTGA. This CDR3 has 17 residues. V was trimmed by 4 bases and J by 1 base, leaving 17 bases between them. CDR3 DNA sequence: TGTGCCAGCAGCTCCACAGAGGTAGACGGGTCCTACAATGAGCAGTTCTTC. This encodes CASSSTEVDGSYNEQFF.

J is TRBJ2-2 and V is TRBV28; TRBD1 matches at 7 bases. Per germline, CDR1 MDHEN and CDR2 SYDVKM. J lost 1 base, V lost 5 bases, and 7 bases had no gene match. This CDR3 comprises 16 residues. In DNA, the CDR3 is TGTGCCAGCAGTCTCGACAGGGAAAGGAACACCGGGGAGCTGTTTTTT. This sequence encodes CASSLDRERNTGELFF.

The V and J genes are TRBV7-8 and TRBJ2-1, with unresolved D. The CDR3 contains 20 residues. Trimming pared 4 bases from V and 0 bases from J, leaving 25 bases between. The V gene's germline CDR1 is SGHVS and CDR2 FQNEAQ. This CDR3 is CASSSTPNGVRLDSYNEQFF. In DNA form, the CDR3 reads TGTGCCAGCAGCTCAACCCCCAACGGTGTGCGGCTAGACTCCTACAATGAGCAGTTCTTC.

The V gene is TRBV6-6, the J gene TRBJ2-7; no reliable D call. V lost 6 bases to trimming and J lost 6 bases, with 12 bases between them. CDR1 and CDR2 (germline): MNHNY, SVGAGI (reference sequence). The CDR3 runs 12 residues. The CDR3 nucleotides are TGTGCCAGCAGCCTCAGGATTGGCGAGCAGTACTTC. The encoded protein is CASSLRIGEQYF.

There are many counts of this clonotype. The V call is TRBV7-9, the J call TRBJ2-1, with no clear D. The CDR3 consists of 12 residues. Per germline, CDR1 SEHNR and CDR2 FQNEAQ (reference sequence). The germline V and J ends were trimmed by 5 bases and 7 bases, with 9 bases remaining between them. The CDR3 loop reads CASSPSANEQFF. CDR3 nucleotide sequence: TGTGCCAGCAGCCCCAGTGCGAATGAGCAGTTCTTC.

Of note for this clonotype: The final CDR3 position lacks the conserved phenylalanine or tryptophan, pointing to a likely read error. Because the CDR3's place on the DNA is in doubt, the DNA is left out and the CDR3 is given as listed by TCRdb. The V and J genes are TRBV6-5 and TRBJ1-1; TRBD1 is the table's D call and was not checked against the DNA. From germline, CDR1 is MNHEY and CDR2 SVGAGI. 13 amino acids form the CDR3, both terminal residues included. The CDR3 is CASSGEDRGFIHL.

The genes are TRBV29-1 and TRBJ2-7; no clear D. The CDR3 runs 13 residues. Trimming pared 1 base from V and 2 bases from J, leaving 9 bases between. CDR1 and CDR2 (germline): SQVTM, ANQGSEA. The CDR3 nucleotides are TGCAGCGTTGAAGGTTCGAGTACCTACGAGCAGTACTTC. It yields the protein CSVEGSSTYEQYF.

Comments on this clonotype: At one end the junction does not follow the germline gene, possibly because of a read error. The rearrangement uses TRBV10-3 and TRBJ2-1; D may correspond to TRBD1 or TRBD2 (6 bases each). The CDR3 runs 15 residues. Per the germline V gene, CDR1 is ENHRY and CDR2 is SYGVKD. The DNA of the CDR3 is TGTGCCCTGGGGGGCGATCGGAGCTCCTGCAATGAGCAGTTCTTC. Translation: CALGGDRSSCNEQFF.

V and J are TRBV19 and TRBJ2-7; D possibly matches TRBD1 or TRBD2 (5 bases each). Germline loops: CDR1 LNHDA, CDR2 SQIVND (reference sequence). This CDR3 comprises 14 residues. Here the CDR3 DNA reads TGTGTCACCGCGCCCGGGACCGCTGGATACGAGCAGTACTTC. Protein sequence: CVTAPGTAGYEQYF.

In its sample, this clonotype was seen many times. V and J are TRBV4-2 and TRBJ2-3; a possible D gene is TRBD1 (6 bases). This CDR3 is built from 14 residues. Deletions cut 0 bases from V and 6 bases from J, with 10 bases between. Germline V gene lookup returns CDR1 LGHNA and CDR2 YNFKEQ. The CDR3 region has the DNA TGTGCCAGCAGCCAAGACGTCCAGGGGGATACGCAGTATTTT. This gives the protein CASSQDVQGDTQYF.

The chain uses TRBV12-3 or TRBV12-4 and TRBJ2-3; D is perhaps TRBD2 (6 bases). Trimming shortened V by 5 bases and J by 2 bases, and 17 bases separated the two germline ends. This CDR3 has 16 residues. CDR3 sequence: CASSPSGSPFTDTQYF. The CDR3 region has the DNA TGTGCCAGCAGTCCCAGCGGGTCTCCTTTCACAGATACGCAGTATTTT.

This clonotype was counted a few times. The genes are TRBV15 and TRBJ2-1; 8 bases agree with TRBD2. The CDR3 totals 16 residues. The germline V gene has CDR1 LNHNV and CDR2 YYDKDF (reference sequence). V shed 5 bases, J shed 1 base, and the junction held 7 bases outside the gene matches. In DNA form, the CDR3 reads TGTGCCACCAGCCGAGCGGGGGAAAGGTCCTACAATGAGCAGTTCTTC. Its translation is CATSRAGERSYNEQFF. Full variable domain (remainder filled in from reference TRBV15 and TRBJ2-1): DAMVIQNPRYQVTQFGKPVTLSCSQTLNHNVMYWYQQKSSQAPKLLFHYYDKDFNNEADTPDNFQSRRPNTSFCFLDIRSPGLGDTAMYLCATSRAGERSYNEQFFGPGTRLTVL.

This clonotype was seen a few times. The rearrangement uses TRBV7-9 and TRBJ2-7; TRBD2 might be the D (6 bases). V shed 4 bases and J shed 2 bases, with 15 bases lying between them. The CDR3 covers 15 residues. Germline CDR1 is SEHNR and CDR2 is FQNEAQ (reference sequence). The CDR3 loop reads CASSSTEERAYEQYV. In nucleotides, the CDR3 is TGTGCCAGCAGCTCGACGGAGGAGCGGGCCTACGAGCAGTACGTC.